The 18 T cell receptor beta chains reported below all come from one sample, sequenced in a study of cytomegalovirus exposure and HLA in healthy donors. PCR was performed using 60 Vbeta and 13 Jbeta primers. The method was immunoSEQ multiplex PCR; TCRdb's version includes in-frame clones alone and lacks a portion of them. The repertoire holds approximately 78,000 clones, with roughly 83% as singletons. The sample taken for sequencing was PBMCs. Every receptor here comes from a woman between 50 and 59 years old in good health and CMV-seronegative.

V usage is TRBV7-6 and J usage is TRBJ1-5; tentatively, D is TRBD1 (5 bases). CDR3 length: 15 residues. V dropped 5 bases and J dropped 0 bases, with 11 bases sitting between them. Germline values: CDR1 SGHVS, CDR2 FNYEAQ. This CDR3 reads CASSLKTDSNQPQHF. In nucleotides, the CDR3 is TGTGCCAGCAGCCTTAAGACAGATAGCAATCAGCCCCAGCATTTT.

The V call is TRBV5-1, the J call TRBJ2-1, with 13 bases matching TRBD2. The V gene's germline CDR1 is SGHRS and CDR2 YFSETQ. This CDR3 comprises 16 residues. Trimming took 3 bases from V and 9 from J; bases not matched to a gene: 9. For the CDR3, the DNA is TGCGCCAGCAGCTCGATCGGGACTAGCGGGATTCTTGAGCAGTTCTTC. Translated, it gives CASSSIGTSGILEQFF.

V and J are TRBV2 and TRBJ2-2; 7 bases agree with TRBD1. CDR1 SNHLY and CDR2 FYNNEI come from the germline V gene. CDR3 length: 17 residues. V trimming: 4 bases; J trimming: 0 bases; junction bases outside the gene matches: 8. CDR3 in DNA: TGTGCCAGCAGTGTCCAATGGGACAGTACGAACACCGGGGAGCTGTTTTTT. It is translated as CASSVQWDSTNTGELFF. The entire variable domain, with the rest obtained from reference TRBV2 and TRBJ2-2, is as follows: EPEVTQTPSHQVTQMGQEVILRCVPISNHLYFYWYRQILGQKVEFLVSFYNNEISEKSEIFDDQFSVERPDGSNFTLKIRSTKLEDSAMYFCASSVQWDSTNTGELFFGEGSRLTVL.

The chain joins TRBV18 to TRBJ1-5; D is perhaps TRBD1 (6 bases). CDR1 is KGHSH and CDR2 is LQKENI in the germline V gene. V was trimmed by 2 bases and J by 0 bases, leaving 11 bases between them. The CDR3 contains 16 residues. This CDR3 is CASSPGQTYSNQPQHF. The CDR3 nucleotides are TGTGCCAGCTCACCAGGACAGACTTATAGCAATCAGCCCCAGCATTTT. Full variable domain (remainder filled in from reference TRBV18 and TRBJ1-5): NAGVMQNPRHLVRRRGQEARLRCSPMKGHSHVYWYRQLPEEGLKFMVYLQKENIIDESGMPKERFSAEFPKEGPSILRIQQVVRGDSAAYFCASSPGQTYSNQPQHFGDGTRLSIL.

This chain links TRBV2 with TRBJ2-2, with D possibly being TRBD2 (6 bases). V was pared by 5 bases and J by 3 bases, with 22 bases between. Per the germline V gene, CDR1 is SNHLY and CDR2 is FYNNEI. This CDR3 is built from 18 residues. CDR3 DNA: TGTGCCAGCAGTTATTCGGGACTTACCGGAGGGGACACCGGGGAGCTGTTTTTT. It encodes CASSYSGLTGGDTGELFF.

The rearrangement uses TRBV6-5 and TRBJ2-1, with D possibly being TRBD2 (6 bases). With 4 bases removed from V and 3 bases from J, the gap between germline ends came to 16 bases. Germline-derived CDR1 and CDR2 are MNHEY and SVGAGI. This CDR3 has 16 residues. The CDR3 is CASSSWDSPIYNEQFF. CDR3 DNA sequence: TGTGCCAGCAGTTCTTGGGACTCCCCAATCTACAATGAGCAGTTCTTC.

This chain uses TRBV19 with TRBJ1-5; 8 bases are shared with TRBD1. This CDR3 is built from 18 residues. The trim removed 5 bases at V and 3 bases at J, leaving 15 bases unmatched. In germline, CDR1 is LNHDA, CDR2 SQIVND (reference sequence). CDR3 sequence reads: CASSPYPGGQGINQPQHF. The CDR3 DNA sequence: TGTGCCAGTAGTCCTTATCCAGGAGGACAGGGCATCAATCAGCCCCAGCATTTT.

This chain connects TRBV27 to TRBJ2-7; tentative D call: TRBD2 (5 bases). The CDR3 runs 14 residues. CDR1 MNHEY and CDR2 SMNVEV come from the germline V gene (reference sequence). V gave up 6 bases and J gave up 2 bases, with 14 bases separating them. For the CDR3, the DNA is TGTGCCAGCAGCCTCAACCTGGAGGCCTACGAGCAGTACTTC. Its translation is CASSLNLEAYEQYF.

J is TRBJ2-7 and V is TRBV10-3, with a weak D call TRBD2 (6 bases). CDR1 and CDR2 (germline): ENHRY, SYGVKD. The V end was cut by 3 bases, the J end by 6 bases, with 21 bases between. This CDR3 spans 16 amino acids. CDR3 nucleotides: TGTGCCATCAGTGACCCGGGACTCCCGATGAAGGGCGAGCAGTACGTC. As protein: CAISDPGLPMKGEQYV.

The rearrangement uses TRBV5-1 and TRBJ1-4; D is undetermined. The CDR3 sequence is 16 residues long. In germline, CDR1 is SGHRS, CDR2 YFSETQ. Trimming pared 2 bases from V and 2 bases from J, leaving 13 bases between. CDR3 nucleotides: TGCGCCAGCAGCTTTGGTAGCTCCGGGACTAATGAAAAACTGTTTTTT. This sequence encodes CASSFGSSGTNEKLFF.

This clone was seen only a few times. This chain joins TRBV4-2 and TRBJ2-5; a possible D gene is TRBD2 (6 bases). The V gene lost 0 bases and the J gene lost 2 bases, with 13 bases spanning the gap. This CDR3 is 16 amino acids long. Germline V gene lookup returns CDR1 LGHNA and CDR2 YNFKEQ. CDR3 nucleotides: TGTGCCAGCAGCCAAGAGCTAGCGAGCTTACAAGAGACCCAGTACTTC. Translation gives CASSQELASLQETQYF.

The chain has TRBV5-4 and TRBJ2-5; D is unclear. Per germline, CDR1 SGHNT and CDR2 YYREEE (reference sequence). This CDR3 comprises 15 residues. V lost 0 bases to trimming and J lost 4 bases, with 13 bases between them. The CDR3 region is CASSLDSSHRETQYF. CDR3 bases: TGTGCCAGCAGCTTGGATTCCAGTCACAGAGAGACCCAGTACTTC.

This chain joins TRBV10-3 and TRBJ1-5; tentative D call: TRBD1 (6 bases). The CDR3 is made up of 13 amino acids. CDR1 ENHRY and CDR2 SYGVKD come from the germline V gene. Trimming cost V 5 bases and J 7 bases, with 12 bases left between them. This chain's CDR3 is CAISRQELQPQHF. The CDR3 region has the DNA TGTGCCATCAGTAGACAGGAACTACAGCCCCAGCATTTT.

The chain couples TRBV27 to TRBJ2-7; possible D gene TRBD1, 6 bases. Trimming pared 3 bases from V and 6 bases from J, leaving 9 bases between. The CDR3 spans 12 residues. CDR1 and CDR2 from the germline V gene are MNHEY and SMNVEV (reference sequence). The CDR3 DNA follows: TGTGCCAGCAGTTTTTCGACAGGCGAGCAGTACTTC. Translated, it gives CASSFSTGEQYF.

This clone was counted only a few times. The V gene is TRBV5-1, the J gene TRBJ1-2; D ambiguous. The germline CDR1 and CDR2 sequences are SGHRS and YFSETQ. Trimming shortened V by 4 bases and J by 8 bases, and 24 bases separated the two germline ends. The CDR3 loop spans 16 amino acids. This chain's CDR3 is CASSPIGRVGNVGYTF. The CDR3 DNA is TGCGCCAGCAGCCCAATAGGGAGGGTGGGGAATGTCGGCTACACCTTC.

This CDR3 is CASSSRGLAGVYNEQFF. CDR3 bases: TGTGCCAGCAGCTCCCGGGGGCTAGCGGGAGTCTACAATGAGCAGTTCTTC. This rearrangement joins TRBV7-2 to TRBJ2-1; 10 positions agree with TRBD2. The CDR3 contains 17 residues. V was pared by 4 bases and J by 3 bases, with 9 bases of the junction left unmatched. Germline values: CDR1 SGHTA, CDR2 FQGNSA.

The J gene is TRBJ2-2, the V gene TRBV7-2, with TRBD1 matching over 7 bases. The germline CDR1 and CDR2 sequences are SGHTA and FQGNSA. The CDR3 totals 16 residues. V was pared by 3 bases and J by 3 bases, with 7 bases of the junction left unmatched. The CDR3: CASSFQTGSYTGELFF. The CDR3 region has the DNA TGTGCCAGCAGCTTCCAGACAGGGTCGTACACCGGGGAGCTGTTTTTT.

The V and J genes are TRBV5-1 and TRBJ2-3; 8 positions agree with TRBD2. Germline CDR1 is SGHRS and CDR2 is YFSETQ. Trimming at V came to 0 bases and at J to 2 bases, leaving 8 bases not matched to a gene. This CDR3 is 17 amino acids long. DNA of the CDR3: TGCGCCAGCAGCTTGGGGGCGGGAGGCCTAACCACAGATACGCAGTATTTT. Translated, it gives CASSLGAGGLTTDTQYF.